This T cell receptor (beta chain) was recovered during a study of T cells in Graves' hyperthyroidism and ophthalmopathy. This CDR3 has 15 residues. Germline CDR1 SEHNR, CDR2 FQNEAQ (reference sequence). Trimming cost V 4 bases and J 4 bases, with 13 bases left between them. Out of 8.5 to 10 ml of fresh peripheral blood came the PBMCs. The CDR3 regions of TCR beta were amplified from RNA transcripts. Initially, a first-round RT-PCR of the TCR CDR3 employed the HTBI primer set. TCRdb ran MiXCR on the multiplex PCR reads and lists one entry per CDR3 protein. The repertoire includes 400,000 or so distinct CDR3 sequences, over 12% of them detected once, and under 30% sits in the top ten.

The sequencing input was blood. This receptor was identified in a man over 45 with Graves' ophthalmopathy. The genes are TRBV7-9 and TRBJ2-2; D is possibly TRBD1 (7 bases). CDR3 protein: CASSWGDSGTGELFF. The DNA for the CDR3 is TGTGCCAGCAGCTGGGGGGACAGTGGCACCGGGGAGCTGTTTTTT.